The sequence of this TCR beta chain was determined in a study of shared clonotypes between healthy human individuals. The study, taken as a whole, reports: Large depth notwithstanding, sorted-subset sequencing proved incomplete by rarefaction.

At deep level, the assay was performed. Here immunoSEQ multiplex PCR was the method, and the copy in TCRdb shows in-frame clones only, minus some. The sample holds about 2 million clones, approximately 94% seen once. CD45RO-negative, CCR7-selected cells formed the naive CD8 fraction, which excluded terminally differentiated effector memory CD45RA+ cells. The V end was cut by 6 bases, the J end by 4 bases, with 18 bases between. The CDR3 spans 16 residues. Germline V gene sequence: CDR1 SEHNR, CDR2 FQNEAQ (reference sequence). Points on this clone: Its antigen is not known.

This chain joins TRBV7-9 and TRBJ2-2, with D tentatively TRBD1 or TRBD2 (5 bases each). Sequenced sample: naive CD8+ T cells sorted from blood. The source of this sequence is a man aged 18 to 30 in good health. The CDR3 DNA follows: TGTGCCAGCAGTCACATAGGGGACGGAGGCACCGGGGAGCTGTTTTTT. Protein product: CASSHIGDGGTGELFF.